This is a list of T cell receptor beta chains from one sample in a study of PD-1 blockade in classical Hodgkin lymphoma. The protocol was immunoSEQ multiplex PCR, while the TCRdb copy is restricted to in-frame clones and leaves out a portion. The repertoire holds tens of thousands of clones, with around 74% as singletons. Here the sequenced sample was peripheral blood mononuclear cells (PBMCs), taken before the fourth cycle of nivolumab. Receptor source: a human donor with classical Hodgkin lymphoma. Both conserved end residues are part of each CDR3. The D gene is left open where the match is weak. Not every row has a clone size; where given, it reads once, few, many or a size class.

J: TRBJ2-1
D: .
size: .
V: TRBV13
DNA: TGTGCCAGCAGCTTAATTGGACGGATCAATGAGCAGTTCTTC
CDR3: CASSLIGRINEQFF

J: TRBJ1-6
D: .
size: medium-sized
V: TRBV4-2
DNA: TGTGCCAGCAGCCAAGATTTTAGGCAGGGTGGTAATTCACCCCTCCACTTT
CDR3: CASSQDFRQGGNSPLHF

J: TRBJ2-5
D: TRBD1
size: .
V: TRBV2
DNA: TGTGCCGGGGGACAGTCACAAGAGACCCAGTACTTC
CDR3: CAGGQSQETQYF

J: TRBJ2-5
D: .
size: .
V: TRBV27
DNA: TGTGCCAGCAGTCCTCACCAAATATCATCGGAGACCCAGTACTTC
CDR3: CASSPHQISSETQYF

J: TRBJ2-3
D: TRBD2
size: .
V: TRBV27
DNA: TGTGCCAGCAGTTCCTACGACCCCCTCGGGGGGATGAGGACAGATACGCAGTATTTT
CDR3: CASSSYDPLGGMRTDTQYF

J: TRBJ2-7
D: .
size: .
V: TRBV11-1
DNA: TGTGCCAGCAGTTTTTGGCAGGGGGAGGCCTACGAGCAGTACTTC
CDR3: CASSFWQGEAYEQYF

J: TRBJ1-6
D: TRBD1
size: .
V: TRBV28
DNA: TGTGCCAGCAGTTCCCAGCCGACAGGGGGATCACCCCTCCACTTT
CDR3: CASSSQPTGGSPLHF

J: TRBJ1-1
D: .
size: once
V: TRBV19
DNA: TGTGCCAGTAGTCCCCCTTTAGGACGGGGAATGGGCACTGAAGCTTTCTTT
CDR3: CASSPPLGRGMGTEAFF

J: TRBJ1-1
D: .
size: .
V: TRBV2
DNA: TGTGCCAGCAGTACTTACACTGAAGCTTTCTTT
CDR3: CASSTYTEAFF

J: TRBJ1-5
D: .
size: .
V: TRBV2
DNA: TGTGCCAGCAGTGTAGGAGGCGACACGTCCAATCAGCCCCAGCATTTT
CDR3: CASSVGGDTSNQPQHF

J: TRBJ2-7
D: .
size: .
V: TRBV27
DNA: TGTGCCAGCAGTTTATCGGCGGCTTCCTACGAGCAGTACTTC
CDR3: CASSLSAASYEQYF